The entry below gives a single T cell receptor (beta chain) sequence along with its context. Its antigen is undetermined. The sample originates from a study of T cell responses to AZD1222 COVID-19 vaccine. Study-level points and caveats: Baseline serology detected seropositivity in only six or seven AZD1222 recipients.

The assay was immunoSEQ multiplex PCR, and TCRdb's table has in-frame clones only and misses some. Counted here are around 110,000 clones, about 93% occurring once; the ten biggest clones make up about 20%. The clonotype comes from an adult in good health. This sample comprised peripheral blood, obtained on day 0 of AZD1222 vaccination.

The CDR3 region has the DNA TGTGCCAGCAGATTCACAGATACGCAGTATTTT. It is translated as CASRFTDTQYF. The rearrangement links TRBV27 to TRBJ2-3; D ambiguous. CDR1 MNHEY and CDR2 SMNVEV come from the germline V gene (reference sequence). With 6 bases removed from V and 2 bases from J, the gap between germline ends came to 3 bases. The CDR3 loop spans 11 amino acids.